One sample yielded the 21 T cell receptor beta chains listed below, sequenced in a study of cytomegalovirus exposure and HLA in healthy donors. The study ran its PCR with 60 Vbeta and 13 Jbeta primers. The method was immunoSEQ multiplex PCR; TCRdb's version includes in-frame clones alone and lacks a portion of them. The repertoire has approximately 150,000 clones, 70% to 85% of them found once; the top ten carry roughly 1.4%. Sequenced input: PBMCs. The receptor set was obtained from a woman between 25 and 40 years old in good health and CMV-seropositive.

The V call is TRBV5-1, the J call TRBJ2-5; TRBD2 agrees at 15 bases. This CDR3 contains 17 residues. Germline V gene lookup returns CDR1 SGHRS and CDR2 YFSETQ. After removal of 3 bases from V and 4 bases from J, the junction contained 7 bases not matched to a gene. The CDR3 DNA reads TGCGCCAGCAGCTCGGGACTAGCGGGAGGATTTTCAGAGACCCAGTACTTC. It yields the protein CASSSGLAGGFSETQYF.

The CDR3 DNA is TGTGCCAGCAGTTCCCCGGGACAGGGAAAGCCTGAAGCTTTCTTT. Translation: CASSSPGQGKPEAFF. This chain links TRBV6-6 with TRBJ1-1, with 9 bases aligning to TRBD1. After removal of 4 bases from V and 6 bases from J, the junction contained 9 bases not matched to a gene. The CDR3 length is 15 residues. Germline V gene data show CDR1 as MNHNY and CDR2 as SVGAGI (reference sequence).

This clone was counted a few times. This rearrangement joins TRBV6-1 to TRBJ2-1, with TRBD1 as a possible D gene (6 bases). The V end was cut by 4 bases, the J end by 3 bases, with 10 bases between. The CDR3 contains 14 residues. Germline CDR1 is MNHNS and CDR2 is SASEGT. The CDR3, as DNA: TGTGCCAGCAGTGCGCAGGGGTACTACAATGAGCAGTTCTTC. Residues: CASSAQGYYNEQFF.

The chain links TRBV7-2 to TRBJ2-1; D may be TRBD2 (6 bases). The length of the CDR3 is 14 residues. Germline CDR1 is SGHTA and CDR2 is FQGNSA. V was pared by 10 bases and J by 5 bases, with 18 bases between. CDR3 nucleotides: TGTGCCACCATAGTAGGAGGGAGCAACAATGAGCAGTTCTTC. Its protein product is CATIVGGSNNEQFF.

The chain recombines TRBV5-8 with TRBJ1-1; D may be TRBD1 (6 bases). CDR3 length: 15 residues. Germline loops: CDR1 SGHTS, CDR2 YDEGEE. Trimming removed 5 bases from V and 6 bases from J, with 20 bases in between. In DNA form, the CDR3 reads TGTGCCAGCAGTAAAGGGGACAACGCGAGGGCTGAAGCTTTCTTT. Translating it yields CASSKGDNARAEAFF.

The CDR3 region is CASSAETATSGRDYEQYF. The CDR3 coding sequence is TGTGCCAGTAGTGCAGAAACCGCAACTAGCGGGAGGGACTACGAGCAGTACTTC. The chain is built from TRBV19 and TRBJ2-7, with 13 positions matching TRBD2. The length of the CDR3 is 18 residues. The V and J ends lost 5 bases and 3 bases, in that order; junction bases with no gene match: 13. CDR1 LNHDA and CDR2 SQIVND come from the germline V gene (reference sequence).

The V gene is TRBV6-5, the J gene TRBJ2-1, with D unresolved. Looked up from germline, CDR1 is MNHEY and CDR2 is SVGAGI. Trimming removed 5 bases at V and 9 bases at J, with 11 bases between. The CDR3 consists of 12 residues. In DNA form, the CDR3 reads TGTGCCAGCAGTCGCCAGTCGGGTGAGCAGTTCTTC. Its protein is CASSRQSGEQFF.

CDR3 nucleotide sequence: TGTGCCAGCAGCCTAGACCCGAGGCAGCCCCAGCATTTT. Protein sequence: CASSLDPRQPQHF. This chain connects TRBV6-6 to TRBJ1-5; the D is unclear. CDR3 length: 13 residues. In germline, CDR1 is MNHNY, CDR2 SVGAGI (reference sequence). Trimming removed 6 bases at V and 7 bases at J, with 13 bases between.

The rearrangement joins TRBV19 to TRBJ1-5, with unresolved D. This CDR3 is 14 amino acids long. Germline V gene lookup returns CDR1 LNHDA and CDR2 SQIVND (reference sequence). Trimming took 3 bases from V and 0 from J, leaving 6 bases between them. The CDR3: CASSIGDSNQPQHF. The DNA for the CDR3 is TGTGCCAGTAGTATCGGGGATAGCAATCAGCCCCAGCATTTT.

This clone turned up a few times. This CDR3 is CASSPAPGTEAFF. CDR3 in DNA: TGTGCCAGCAGTCCGGCCCCGGGCACTGAAGCTTTCTTT. This sequence joins TRBV2 and TRBJ1-1; the D is unclear. Per germline, CDR1 SNHLY and CDR2 FYNNEI. Trimming removed 5 bases from V and 4 bases from J, with 11 bases in between. The CDR3 consists of 13 residues.

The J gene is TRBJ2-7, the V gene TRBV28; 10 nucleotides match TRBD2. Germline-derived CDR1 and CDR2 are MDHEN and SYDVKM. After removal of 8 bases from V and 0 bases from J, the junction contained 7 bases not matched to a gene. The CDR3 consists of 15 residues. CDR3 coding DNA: TGTGCCAGCGGCGGACTAGCGGAGAGCTCCTACGAGCAGTACTTC. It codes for CASGGLAESSYEQYF. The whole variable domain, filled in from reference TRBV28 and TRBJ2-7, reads DVKVTQSSRYLVKRTGEKVFLECVQDMDHENMFWYRQDPGLGLRLIYFSYDVKMKEKGDIPEGYSVSREKKERFSLILESASTNQTSMYLCASGGLAESSYEQYFGPGTRLTVT.

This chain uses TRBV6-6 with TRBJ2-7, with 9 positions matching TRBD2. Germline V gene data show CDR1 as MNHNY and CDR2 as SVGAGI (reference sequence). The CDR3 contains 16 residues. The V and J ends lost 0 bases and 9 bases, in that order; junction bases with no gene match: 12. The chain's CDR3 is CASSYSRGGDVSGQYF. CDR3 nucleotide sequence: TGTGCCAGCAGTTACTCGCGGGGGGGGGATGTATCAGGGCAGTACTTC.

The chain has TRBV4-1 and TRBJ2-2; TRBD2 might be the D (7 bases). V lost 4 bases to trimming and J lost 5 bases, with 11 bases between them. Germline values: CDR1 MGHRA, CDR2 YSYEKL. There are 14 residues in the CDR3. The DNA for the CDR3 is TGCGCCAGCAGCCTCGGGGGGCGTACCGGGGAGCTGTTTTTT. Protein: CASSLGGRTGELFF.

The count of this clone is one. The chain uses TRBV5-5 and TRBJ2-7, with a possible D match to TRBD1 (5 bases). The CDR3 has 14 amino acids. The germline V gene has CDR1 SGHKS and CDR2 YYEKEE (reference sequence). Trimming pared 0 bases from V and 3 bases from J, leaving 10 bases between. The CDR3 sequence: CASSLAQGSYEQYF. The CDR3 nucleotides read TGTGCCAGCAGCTTGGCTCAGGGCAGCTACGAGCAGTACTTC.

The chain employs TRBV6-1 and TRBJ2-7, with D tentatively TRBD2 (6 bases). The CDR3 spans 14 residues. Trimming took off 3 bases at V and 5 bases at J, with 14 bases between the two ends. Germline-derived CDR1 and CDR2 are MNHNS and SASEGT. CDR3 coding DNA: TGTGCCAGCAGTGACAGGCAGGACTACGACGAGCAGTACTTC. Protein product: CASSDRQDYDEQYF.

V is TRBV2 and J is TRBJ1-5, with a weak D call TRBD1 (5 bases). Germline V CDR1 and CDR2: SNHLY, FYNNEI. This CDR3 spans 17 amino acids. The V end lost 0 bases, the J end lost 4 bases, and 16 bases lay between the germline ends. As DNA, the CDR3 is TGTGCCAGCAGTGAAGCATCGAAGTGGCGACAGAATCAGCCCCAGCATTTT. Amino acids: CASSEASKWRQNQPQHF.

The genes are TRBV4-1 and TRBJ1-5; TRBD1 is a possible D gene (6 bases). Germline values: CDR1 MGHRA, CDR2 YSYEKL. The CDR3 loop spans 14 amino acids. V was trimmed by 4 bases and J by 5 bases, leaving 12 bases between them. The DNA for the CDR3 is TGCGCCAGCAGCCCCATGCCAGGGGATCAGCCCCAGCATTTT. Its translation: CASSPMPGDQPQHF.

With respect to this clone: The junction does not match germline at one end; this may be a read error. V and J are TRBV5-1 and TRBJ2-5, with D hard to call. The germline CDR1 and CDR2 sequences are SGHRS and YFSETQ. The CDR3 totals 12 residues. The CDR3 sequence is CASSLSGEPQYF. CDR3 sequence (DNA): TGCGCCAGCAGCTTGAGTGGAGAGCCCCAGTACTTC.

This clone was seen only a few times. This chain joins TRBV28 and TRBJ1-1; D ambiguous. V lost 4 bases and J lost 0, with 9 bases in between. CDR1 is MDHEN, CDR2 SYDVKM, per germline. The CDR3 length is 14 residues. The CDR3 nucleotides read TGTGCCAGCAGTTCTGAGCGGTTGAACACTGAAGCTTTCTTT. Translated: CASSSERLNTEAFF.

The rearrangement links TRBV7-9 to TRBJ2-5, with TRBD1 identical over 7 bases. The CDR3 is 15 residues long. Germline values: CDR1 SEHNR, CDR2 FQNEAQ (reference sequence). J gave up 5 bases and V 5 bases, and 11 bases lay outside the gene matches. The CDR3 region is CASSPEPEGAETQYF. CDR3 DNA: TGTGCCAGCAGCCCCGAACCTGAGGGGGCCGAGACCCAGTACTTC.

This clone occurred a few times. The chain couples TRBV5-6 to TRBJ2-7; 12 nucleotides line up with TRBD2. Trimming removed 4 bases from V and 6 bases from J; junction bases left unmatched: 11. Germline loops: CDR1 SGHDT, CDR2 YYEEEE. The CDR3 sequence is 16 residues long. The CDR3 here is CASSALLAGGVGEQYF. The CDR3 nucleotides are TGTGCCAGCAGCGCCCTACTAGCGGGAGGAGTCGGCGAGCAGTACTTC. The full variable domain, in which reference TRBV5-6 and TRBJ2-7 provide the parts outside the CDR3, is DAGVTQSPTHLIKTRGQQVTLRCSPKSGHDTVSWYQQALGQGPQFIFQYYEEEERQRGNFPDRFSGHQFPNYSSELNVNALLLGDSALYLCASSALLAGGVGEQYFGPGTRLTVT.